Listed here is a single T cell receptor (beta chain). Its antigen remains unidentified. The entry originates in a study of shared clonotypes between healthy human individuals. Study-level results: A reduction in generation probabilities was seen for non-shared clonotypes relative to those shared by all four donors.

Trimming took 0 bases from V and 2 from J; bases not matched to a gene: 13. The CDR3 runs to 19 residues. Germline assignment: CDR1 LNHDA and CDR2 SQIVND (reference sequence). This was a deep-level run. Sequenced by immunoSEQ multiplex PCR; TCRdb stores in-frame clones only, minus some. The profile shows millions of clones, more than 80% of them singletons. Sequencing was done on a sample of naive CD4+ T cells sorted from blood. Noted subset: CD45RA+ positively selected. The rearrangement links TRBV19 to TRBJ2-7; 10 bases line up with TRBD2. This sequence was found in a man aged 18 to 29 in good health. CDR3 nucleotide sequence: TGTGCCAGTAGTATAGACCGCCATTACTCTAGCGGGAGTCCCTACGAGCAGTACTTC. Its protein product is CASSIDRHYSSGSPYEQYF.